The clone carrying this T cell receptor beta chain occurred once. CDR3 length equals 15 residues. The trim removed 2 bases at V and 5 bases at J, leaving 4 bases unmatched. CDR1 is SGHKS, CDR2 YYEKEE, per germline (reference sequence). The sample comes from a study of blood T cell repertoires in COVID-19. The overall study: COVID-19 samples, acute and convalescent, were from the United States, Italy and Spain. In each case, the material was cDNA or gDNA derived from T cells, B-cell-depleted T cells, or PBMCs.

Original analysis: Estimates of nucleated cell counts were drawn from the amplification of reference gene primers. Profiling relied on immunoSEQ multiplex PCR, and the TCRdb table lists in-frame clones only, not all of them. That table gives V, J and clone size, and the DNA gave D and trimming. The data contain fewer than 60,000 clones, 70% to 85% of them singletons. The sample comprised peripheral blood. The chain carries TRBV5-5 and TRBJ2-2; 9 bases agree with TRBD1. This TCR derives from an elderly man with COVID-19, enrolled during active disease. CDR3 in DNA: TGTGCCAGCAGCTTCGACAGGGGGTGGACCGGGGAGCTGTTTTTT. Translated, it gives CASSFDRGWTGELFF.